This T cell receptor (beta chain) was retrieved from a study of blood T cell repertoires in COVID-19. Study-wide background: Acute and convalescent COVID-19 samples came from the United States, Italy and Spain.

Per the study methods: Amplification with reference gene primers provided the estimates of nucleated cell counts. Sequencing was performed with immunoSEQ multiplex PCR; in TCRdb, only in-frame clones are kept and a portion is missing. Clone size and V and J calls were adopted from that table, with D and trimming inferred from the DNA. The table lists some 260,000 clones, approximately 91% of them singletons. The germline gives CDR1 MNHEY, CDR2 SMNVEV (reference sequence). The CDR3 runs 14 residues. Trimming shortened V by 3 bases and J by 0 bases, and 8 bases separated the two germline ends. This receptor was taken from a young woman with acute or convalescent COVID-19. This chain connects TRBV27 to TRBJ1-1; D is possibly TRBD1 (6 bases). The sequenced sample consisted of peripheral blood. Here the CDR3 reads CASSFGTLNTEAFF. CDR3 DNA: TGTGCCAGCAGTTTCGGGACACTGAACACTGAAGCTTTCTTT.